This entry lists 14 T cell receptor beta chains sequenced from one sample in a study of low-dose radiotherapy and immunotherapy resistance in tumors. Noted time point: after trial treatment. Treatment meaning: LDRT plus nivolumab, ipilimumab, low-dose cyclophosphamide and aspirin (RACIN trial). Priming of first-strand cDNA relied on TRAV- and TRBV-specific primers (covering alpha and beta chains). The authors ran around 22 PCR cycles to amplify TCRs with a constant-region primer and V-primer adapter. From the reads, TCRdb called clonotypes with MiXCR, one entry per CDR3 protein. The top ten clones hold roughly 12% of a sample with just over 90,000 distinct CDR3 sequences, 20% to 25% of them seen once. The sample here was PBMCs, taken after low-dose radiotherapy plus immunotherapy. The receptors shown here come from a female donor with ovarian cancer.

This clonotype was counted ten times or more. The rearrangement links TRBV6-2 or TRBV6-3 to TRBJ1-4; TRBD1 might be the D (5 bases). V shed 2 bases and J shed 5 bases, with 24 bases lying between them. This CDR3 comprises 19 residues. CDR1 is MNHEY, CDR2 SVGEGT, per germline. The CDR3 DNA is TGTGCCAGCAGTTACGGGCGATGGGCAGCTAGGACACCCAATGAAAAACTGTTTTTT. Protein: CASSYGRWAARTPNEKLFF.

This clonotype was counted ten times or more. This chain joins TRBV27 and TRBJ1-2; TRBD1 aligns across 7 bases. J lost 7 bases, V lost 7 bases, and 18 bases had no gene match. Germline V gene lookup returns CDR1 MNHEY and CDR2 SMNVEV (reference sequence). The CDR3 sequence is 16 residues long. For the CDR3, the DNA is TGTGCCAGCACCCCAGGACAGGACCGGTTATTTAGTGGCTACACCTTC. This translates into CASTPGQDRLFSGYTF.

This clonotype has more than one count but fewer than ten. The rearrangement links TRBV18 to TRBJ2-1; D not resolved. The CDR3 contains 13 residues. Trimming removed 2 bases at V and 5 bases at J, with 7 bases between. CDR1 and CDR2 (germline): KGHSH, LQKENI. CDR3 coding DNA: TGTGCCAGCTCACCATGGGAAAACAATGAGCAGTTCTTC. Translated, it gives CASSPWENNEQFF.

This clonotype was recorded at least ten times. The chain joins TRBV20-1 to TRBJ1-6; 10 nucleotides line up with TRBD1. J was trimmed by 8 bases and V by 2 bases; bases with no gene match: 3. CDR3 size: 14 residues. Per the germline V gene, CDR1 is DFQATT and CDR2 is SNEGSKA (reference sequence). The CDR3 here is CSARPGTGDSPLHF. The CDR3 DNA reads TGCAGTGCTAGACCCGGGACAGGGGATTCACCCCTCCACTTT.

This clonotype came up many times. This chain's CDR3 is CASSGREGSYEQYF. As DNA, the CDR3 is TGTGCCAGCAGTGGACGGGAGGGCTCCTACGAGCAGTACTTC. V and J are TRBV2 and TRBJ2-7, with 8 positions matching TRBD2. With 4 bases clipped from V and 0 bases from J, the junction kept 2 bases outside the gene matches. Germline V gives CDR1 SNHLY, CDR2 FYNNEI. This CDR3 is 14 amino acids long.

This clonotype was picked up many times. The gene calls are TRBV14 and TRBJ1-3, with D possibly being TRBD1 (5 bases). Trimming took 1 base from V and 4 from J, leaving 14 bases between them. Germline-derived CDR1 and CDR2 are SGHDN and FVKESK. CDR3 size: 16 residues. The CDR3 spells CASSQVERGSGNTIYF. CDR3 sequence (DNA): TGTGCCAGCAGCCAAGTAGAGAGGGGATCCGGAAACACCATATATTTT.

This clonotype was seen repeatedly, ten times or more. V gene TRBV19 combines with J gene TRBJ1-5; 8 bases line up with TRBD1. Germline CDR1 is LNHDA and CDR2 is SQIVND (reference sequence). This CDR3 has 15 amino acids. Trimming removed 5 bases from V and 6 bases from J; junction bases left unmatched: 9. CDR3 bases: TGTGCCAGTAGTTGGGGACCAGGGGGCTCTCAGCCCCAGCATTTT. Protein sequence: CASSWGPGGSQPQHF.

This clonotype was seen more than once but under ten times. Because the CDR3's place on the DNA is in doubt, the DNA is left out and the CDR3 is given as listed by TCRdb. V gene TRBV5-1 combines with J gene TRBJ1-4; the D call TRBD1 from the table was never checked on the DNA. Termini included, the CDR3 measures 13 amino acids. Germline V CDR1 and CDR2: SGHRS, YFSETQ. The CDR3 here is CASSFEGKNCFFF.

The table lists this clonotype with many counts. The V call is TRBV28, the J call TRBJ1-2; perhaps TRBD1 as D (6 bases). Germline lookup yields CDR1 MDHEN and CDR2 SYDVKM. Trimming took 3 bases from V and 8 from J, leaving 19 bases between them. This CDR3 region has 15 residues. The CDR3 here is CASSFDDRTLGGYTF. For the CDR3, the DNA is TGTGCCAGCAGTTTCGATGACAGGACTTTGGGAGGCTACACCTTC.

This clonotype was counted at least ten times. V and J are TRBV9 and TRBJ2-7, with 8 bases lining up with TRBD2. Germline loops: CDR1 SGDLS, CDR2 YYNGEE. This CDR3 has 15 amino acids. Trimming removed 0 bases from V and 1 base from J; junction bases left unmatched: 3. The CDR3 reads CASSVVAGPSYEQYF. The CDR3 DNA reads TGTGCCAGCAGCGTAGTAGCGGGGCCATCCTACGAGCAGTACTTC.

Regarding this clonotype: This likely traces to a read error, being one base from a far larger clone. This chain links TRBV6-1 with TRBJ2-1; the match to TRBD2 covers 11 bases. The CDR3 has 15 residues. V lost 6 bases and J lost 10; bases outside the gene matches: 11. The germline gives CDR1 MNHNS, CDR2 SASEGT. The CDR3, as DNA: TGTGCCAGCAGCCATACTAGCGGGGGACTCTACGAGCAGTTCTTC. Protein: CASSHTSGGLYEQFF.

This clonotype was recorded many times. The genes are TRBV10-3 and TRBJ2-2, with TRBD1 matching 10 bases. The trim removed 7 bases at V and 4 bases at J, leaving 12 bases unmatched. Per the germline V gene, CDR1 is ENHRY and CDR2 is SYGVKD. CDR3 length equals 17 residues. CDR3 protein: CAIKGQGEPQTTGELFF. The DNA for the CDR3 is TGTGCCATCAAAGGACAGGGGGAACCCCAAACCACCGGGGAGCTGTTTTTT.

This clonotype was picked up many times. The chain has TRBV14 and TRBJ2-1, with 8 bases aligning to TRBD1. Germline CDR1 and CDR2: SGHDN and FVKESK. The ends lost 4 bases at V and 7 bases at J; junction bases unmatched: 9. The CDR3 length is 15 residues. CDR3 coding DNA: TGTGCCAGCAGCCTAACTAGGACAGGGAGGAATGAGCAGTTCTTC. It is translated as CASSLTRTGRNEQFF.

This clonotype was observed at least ten times. The rearrangement uses TRBV6-2 or TRBV6-3 and TRBJ1-2; the D is unclear. Germline assignment: CDR1 MNHEY and CDR2 SVGEGT. The length of the CDR3 is 13 residues. Trimming left V 3 bases short and J 2 bases short, with 7 bases between. Here the CDR3 DNA reads TGTGCCAGCAGTTATGGCGAAAACTATGGCTACACCTTC. This codes for CASSYGENYGYTF.